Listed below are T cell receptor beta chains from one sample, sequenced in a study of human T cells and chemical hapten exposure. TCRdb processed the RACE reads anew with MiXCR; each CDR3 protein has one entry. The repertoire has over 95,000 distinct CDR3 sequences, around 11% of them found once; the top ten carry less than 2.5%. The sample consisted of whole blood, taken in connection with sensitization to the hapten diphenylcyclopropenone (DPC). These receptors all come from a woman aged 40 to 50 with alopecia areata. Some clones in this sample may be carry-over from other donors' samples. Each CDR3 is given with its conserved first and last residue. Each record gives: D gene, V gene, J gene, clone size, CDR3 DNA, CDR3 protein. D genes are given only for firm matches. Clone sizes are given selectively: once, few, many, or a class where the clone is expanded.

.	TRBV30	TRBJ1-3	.	TGTGCCTGGAGTGCCCAGACAGCTAACTCTGGAAACACCATATATTTT	CAWSAQTANSGNTIYF
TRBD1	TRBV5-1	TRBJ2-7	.	TGCGCCAGCAGCTCAGGGACAGGGACGTACGAGCAGTACTTC	CASSSGTGTYEQYF
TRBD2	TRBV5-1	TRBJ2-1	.	TGCGCCCACGGGGAGGGTCGCGTTTCCTCCTACAATGAGCAGTTCTTC	CAHGEGRVSSYNEQFF
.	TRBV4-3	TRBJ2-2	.	TGCGCCAGCAGCCAAGAAATGGCCGGGGAGCTGTTTTTT	CASSQEMAGELFF
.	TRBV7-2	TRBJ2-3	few	TGTGCCAGCAGCCGCCTTGGGGGCCCCGATACGCAGTATTTT	CASSRLGGPDTQYF
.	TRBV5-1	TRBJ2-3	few	TGCGCCAGCAGCCCCCAGGAGTCAGATACGCAGTATTTT	CASSPQESDTQYF
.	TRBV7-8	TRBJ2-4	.	TGTGCCAGCAGCTTAGGGTGGGGGGAGTTAGCCAAAAACATTCAGTACTTC	CASSLGWGELAKNIQYF
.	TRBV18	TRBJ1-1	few	TGTGCCAGCTCACTGTCACACACTGAAGCTTTCTTT	CASSLSHTEAFF
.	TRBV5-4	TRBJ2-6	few	TGTGCCAGCAGCCCCGATCAGGGGTCTGGGGCCAACGTCCTGACTTTC	CASSPDQGSGANVLTF
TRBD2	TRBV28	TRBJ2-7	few	TGTGCCAGCAAGGCAGCGGGAGCCTACGAGCAGTACTTC	CASKAAGAYEQYF
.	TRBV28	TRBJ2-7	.	TGTGCCAGCACGCGGGCCTACGAGCAGTACTTC	CASTRAYEQYF
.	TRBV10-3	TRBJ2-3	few	TGTGCCATCAGTGAGACGGCGGGAAGCACAGATACGCAGTATTTT	CAISETAGSTDTQYF
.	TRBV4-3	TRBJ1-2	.	TGCGCCAGCAGCCAAGTAAAAGGAAACGGCCCTAACTATGGCTACACCTTC	CASSQVKGNGPNYGYTF
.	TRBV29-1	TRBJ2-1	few	TGCAGCGTTGAAGCACCCTGGCCGGGGTCGAGCTCCTACAATGAGCAGTTCTTC	CSVEAPWPGSSSYNEQFF
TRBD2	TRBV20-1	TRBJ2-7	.	TGCAGTGCTAGAGATAAAACTAGCGGGAGGGCTTCCTACGAGCAGTACTTC	CSARDKTSGRASYEQYF
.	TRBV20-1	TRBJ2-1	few	TGCAGTGCTAGCAGGGGCAATGAGCAGTTCTTC	CSASRGNEQFF
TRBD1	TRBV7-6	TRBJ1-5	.	TGTGCCAGCAGCTTGGGTCCCGGGACAGGGGGGCAGCCCCAGCATTTT	CASSLGPGTGGQPQHF
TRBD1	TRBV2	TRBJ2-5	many	TGTGCCAGCAGCAGGGACAGGGGGCAAGAGACCCAGTACTTC	CASSRDRGQETQYF
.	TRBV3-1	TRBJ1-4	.	TGTGCCAGCAGCCCTCTGGGTAATGAAAAACTGTTTTTT	CASSPLGNEKLFF
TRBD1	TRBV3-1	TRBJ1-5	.	TGTGCCAGCAGCCAAAGGGGGGACAGTAATCAGCCCCAGCATTTT	CASSQRGDSNQPQHF
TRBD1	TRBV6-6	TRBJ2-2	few	TGTGCCAGCAGTTACTGGCAGGGGGCGACTGGGGAGCTGTTTTTT	CASSYWQGATGELFF
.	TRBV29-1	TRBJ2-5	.	TGCAGCGTTGAAAGGCAGTTCCAAGAGACCCAGTACTTC	CSVERQFQETQYF
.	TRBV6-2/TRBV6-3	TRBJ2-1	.	TGTGCCAGCAGTTACTCCGAGGTGAATGAGCAGTTCTTC	CASSYSEVNEQFF
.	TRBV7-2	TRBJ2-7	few	TGTGCCAGCAGCTTAGTTCGAGCGAGGAGCTCCTACGAGCAGTACTTC	CASSLVRARSSYEQYF
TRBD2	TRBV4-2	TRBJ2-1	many	TGTGCCAGCAGCCAAGACGGAGGGACTAGCGGGACGAATGAGCAGTTCTTC	CASSQDGGTSGTNEQFF
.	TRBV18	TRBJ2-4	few	TGTGCCAGCTCACCATTACAGGAGCGATGGGGCATTCAGTACTTC	CASSPLQERWGIQYF
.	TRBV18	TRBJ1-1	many	TGTGCCAGCTCACCACCTACAGGGCCCTTGGGAGCTTTCTTT	CASSPPTGPLGAFF
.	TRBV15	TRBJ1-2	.	TGTGCCACCAGCAGAGAAATAGGGGGTTATGGCTACACCTTC	CATSREIGGYGYTF
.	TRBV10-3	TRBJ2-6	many	TGTGCCATCTTGAGGGCCGGGGCCAACGTCCTGACTTTC	CAILRAGANVLTF
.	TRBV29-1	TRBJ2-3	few	TGCAGCGTTGTTAGCAGTGCTACAGATACGCAGTATTTT	CSVVSSATDTQYF
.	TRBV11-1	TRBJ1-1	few	TGTGCCAGCTCCCACGATTCGGACACTGAAGCTTTCTTT	CASSHDSDTEAFF
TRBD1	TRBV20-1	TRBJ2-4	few	TGCAGTGCTAGTACAGGGGCGTCCAAAAACATTCAGTACTTC	CSASTGASKNIQYF
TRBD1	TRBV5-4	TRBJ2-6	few	TGTGCCAGCAGCATACAGGGGTCTGGGGCCAACGTCCTGACTTTC	CASSIQGSGANVLTF
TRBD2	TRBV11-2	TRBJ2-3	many	TGTGCCAGCAGCTTTGGACTAGCAAGCACAGATACGCAGTATTTT	CASSFGLASTDTQYF
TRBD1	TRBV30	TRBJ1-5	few	TGTGCCTGGAGGCGACAGGGGTATAATCAGCCCCAGCATTTT	CAWRRQGYNQPQHF
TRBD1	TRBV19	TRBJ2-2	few	TGTGCCAGTAATTGGGACAGGGGGCCCGGGGAGCTGTTTTTT	CASNWDRGPGELFF
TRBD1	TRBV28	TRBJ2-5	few	TGTGCCAGCAGTTCGGGACAGCAAGAGACCCAGTACTTC	CASSSGQQETQYF
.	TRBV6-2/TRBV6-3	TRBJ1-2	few	TGTGCCAGCAGTTACCGGGTTGGAGAATATAACTATGGCTACACCTTC	CASSYRVGEYNYGYTF
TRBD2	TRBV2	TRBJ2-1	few	TGTGCCAGCAGTGTGGGACTAGCAGTATACAATGAGCAGTTCTTC	CASSVGLAVYNEQFF
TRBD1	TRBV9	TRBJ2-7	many	TGTGCCAGCAGCACCGGACAGGGGACCTCCTACGAGCAGTACTTC	CASSTGQGTSYEQYF
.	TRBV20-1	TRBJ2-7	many	TGCAGTGCTAGAGAAGCGTTATCCTACGAGCAGTACTTC	CSAREALSYEQYF
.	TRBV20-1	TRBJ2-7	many	TGCAGTGCTGGGGTAACACAGGGTCACGAGCAGTACTTC	CSAGVTQGHEQYF
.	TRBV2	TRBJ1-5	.	TGTGCCAGCAGTGATGCGCAAGAGGATCAGCCCCAGCATTTT	CASSDAQEDQPQHF
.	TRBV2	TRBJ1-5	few	TGTGCCAGCAGTTATGGGGAAGGCGGCAATCAGCCCCAGCATTTT	CASSYGEGGNQPQHF
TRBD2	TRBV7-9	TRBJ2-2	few	TGTGCCAGCAGCTCCTATTCTAGCGGGAGGGCCGGGGAGCTGTTTTTT	CASSSYSSGRAGELFF
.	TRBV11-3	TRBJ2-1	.	TGTGCCAGCAGCCCTTCGGCCAGGGGAGGGTACTACAATGAGCAGTTCTTC	CASSPSARGGYYNEQFF
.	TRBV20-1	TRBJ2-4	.	TGCAGTGCTAGAGACGGCCAGGCATACATTCAGTACTTC	CSARDGQAYIQYF
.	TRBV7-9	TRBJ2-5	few	TGTGCCAGCAGGCCGGGACGATCGGGGCAAGAGACCCAGTACTTC	CASRPGRSGQETQYF
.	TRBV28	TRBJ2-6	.	TGTGCCAGCAGGGCTAATACTGGGGCCAACGTCCTGACTTTC	CASRANTGANVLTF
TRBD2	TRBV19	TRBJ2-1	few	TGTGCCAGTAGTATTATGTTGTCCCGGGAGGGAGCCTACAATGAGCAGTTCTTC	CASSIMLSREGAYNEQFF
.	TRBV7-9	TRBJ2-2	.	TGTGCCGGCCAGGCGTCCGGGGAGCTGTTTTTT	CAGQASGELFF
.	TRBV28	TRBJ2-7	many	TGTGCCAGCAGTTTAATGGGCTACGAGCAGTACTTC	CASSLMGYEQYF